This passage covers 10 T cell receptor beta chains from one sample sequenced in a study of identifying expanded T cells in peripheral blood. Assay used: immunoSEQ multiplex PCR; TCRdb lists only in-frame clones, some missing. The table includes roughly 100,000 clones, more than 85% detected once. Sequenced sample: blood. The origin of the receptors is a person between 18 and 75 years old in good health.

A note on this clone: One end of the junction fails to match germline, which may point to a read error. This chain joins TRBV5-1 and TRBJ2-1; D is tentatively TRBD1 or TRBD2 (6 bases each). This CDR3 contains 12 residues. Germline V gives CDR1 SGHRS, CDR2 YFSETQ. The CDR3 DNA follows: TGCGCCAGCAGCTTGGTCGGGGGCAGGATAATCTTC. The encoded protein is CASSLVGGRIIF.

This clone was detected only a few times. This sequence joins TRBV4-3 and TRBJ1-5; 9 positions agree with TRBD1. This CDR3 contains 15 residues. Germline V gives CDR1 LGHNA, CDR2 YSLEER. V shed 1 base and J 9 bases; nucleotides not matched to a gene: 7. The CDR3 DNA reads TGCGCCAGCAGCCAAGGGAGCGGGACAGGGTGGCCCCAGCATTTT. Its protein is CASSQGSGTGWPQHF.

CDR3 in amino acids: CASRSGLAGKDTQYF. The CDR3 DNA reads TGCGCCAGCAGGTCGGGACTAGCGGGGAAGGATACGCAGTATTTT. The chain carries TRBV5-1 and TRBJ2-3; the match to TRBD2 covers 13 bases. Germline trimming cut 5 bases from V and 6 bases from J; bases unmatched to any gene: 6. The CDR3 is made up of 15 amino acids. CDR1 is SGHRS and CDR2 is YFSETQ in the germline V gene.

The CDR3 sequence is CASSTSLGTDTQYF. The CDR3 bases are TGTGCCAGCAGCACTTCTCTCGGCACAGATACGCAGTATTTT. V usage is TRBV7-8 and J usage is TRBJ2-3; D is unresolved. This CDR3 comprises 14 residues. Per the germline V gene, CDR1 is SGHVS and CDR2 is FQNEAQ. The V end was cut by 5 bases, the J end by 1 base, with 10 bases between.

The chain carries TRBV7-6 and TRBJ1-5; 8 bases align to TRBD1. The CDR3 totals 17 residues. J lost 0 bases, V lost 5 bases, and 9 bases had no gene match. CDR1 is SGHVS and CDR2 is FNYEAQ in the germline V gene. CDR3 loop: CASSVGTGFYSNQPQHF. In DNA form, the CDR3 reads TGTGCCAGCAGCGTCGGGACAGGATTTTATAGCAATCAGCCCCAGCATTTT.

The chain recombines TRBV11-3 with TRBJ2-1; D is unclear. Per germline, CDR1 SGHNT and CDR2 YENEEA. V was cut by 1 base and J by 10 bases, with 5 bases left in between. The CDR3 is 11 amino acids. CDR3 sequence reads: CASSLGEEQFF. DNA for the CDR3: TGTGCCAGCAGCTTAGGAGAGGAGCAGTTCTTC.

The chain recombines TRBV5-6 with TRBJ2-5; TRBD2 is a possible D gene (7 bases). This CDR3 is built from 15 residues. CDR1 and CDR2 from the germline V gene are SGHDT and YYEEEE. The germline V and J ends were trimmed by 4 bases and 2 bases, with 15 bases remaining between them. The CDR3 is CASSPVGGPQETQYF. DNA of the CDR3: TGTGCCAGCAGCCCGGTGGGGGGGCCGCAAGAGACCCAGTACTTC.

This clone was found once. This chain links TRBV7-2 with TRBJ1-1; D uncertain. Germline V gives CDR1 SGHTA, CDR2 FQGNSA. Trimming cost V 5 bases and J 1 base, with 11 bases left between them. The CDR3 is 14 residues long. This chain's CDR3 is CASSAGGPNTEAFF. The CDR3 DNA sequence: TGTGCCAGCAGCGCAGGAGGCCCGAACACTGAAGCTTTCTTT.

The rearrangement uses TRBV6-6 and TRBJ1-2; no definite D call. V dropped 5 bases and J dropped 7 bases, with 14 bases sitting between them. The CDR3 is made up of 13 amino acids. Germline loops: CDR1 MNHNY, CDR2 SVGAGI (reference sequence). The CDR3 loop is CASSPTGGGGYTF. Written as DNA, the CDR3 is TGTGCCAGCAGTCCGACGGGTGGCGGTGGCTACACCTTC.

This rearrangement joins TRBV2 to TRBJ2-7; D tentatively reads TRBD1 or TRBD2 (5 bases each). Germline-derived CDR1 and CDR2 are SNHLY and FYNNEI. The CDR3 loop spans 15 amino acids. Deletions cut 5 bases from V and 0 bases from J, with 14 bases between. CDR3 sequence reads: CASSPGRLTSYEQYF. CDR3 in DNA: TGTGCCAGCAGTCCGGGACGGTTGACCTCCTACGAGCAGTACTTC.